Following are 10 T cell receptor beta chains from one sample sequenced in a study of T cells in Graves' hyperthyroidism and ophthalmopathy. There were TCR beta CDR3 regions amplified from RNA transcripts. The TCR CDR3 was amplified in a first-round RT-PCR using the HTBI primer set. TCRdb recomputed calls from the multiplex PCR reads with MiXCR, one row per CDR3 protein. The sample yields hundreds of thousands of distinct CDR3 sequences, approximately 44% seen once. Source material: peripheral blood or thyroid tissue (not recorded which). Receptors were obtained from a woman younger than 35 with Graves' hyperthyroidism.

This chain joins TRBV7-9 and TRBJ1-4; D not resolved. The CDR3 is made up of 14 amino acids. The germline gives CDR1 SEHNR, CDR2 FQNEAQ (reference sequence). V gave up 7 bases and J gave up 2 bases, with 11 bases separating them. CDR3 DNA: TGTGCCAGCACCAAGGATCTTACTAATGAAAAACTGTTTTTT. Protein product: CASTKDLTNEKLFF.

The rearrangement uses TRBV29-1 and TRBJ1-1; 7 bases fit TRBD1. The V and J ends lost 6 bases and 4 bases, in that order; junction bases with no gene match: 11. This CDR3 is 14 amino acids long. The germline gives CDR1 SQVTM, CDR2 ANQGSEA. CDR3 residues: CSVQGGGGFTEAFF. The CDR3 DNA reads TGCAGCGTCCAGGGAGGGGGCGGTTTCACTGAAGCTTTCTTT.

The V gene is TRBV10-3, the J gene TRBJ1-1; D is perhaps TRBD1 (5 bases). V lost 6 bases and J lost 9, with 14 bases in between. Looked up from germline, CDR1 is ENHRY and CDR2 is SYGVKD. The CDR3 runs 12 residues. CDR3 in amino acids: CAIRLPGPKAFF. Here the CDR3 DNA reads TGTGCCATCAGATTACCGGGACCGAAAGCTTTCTTT.

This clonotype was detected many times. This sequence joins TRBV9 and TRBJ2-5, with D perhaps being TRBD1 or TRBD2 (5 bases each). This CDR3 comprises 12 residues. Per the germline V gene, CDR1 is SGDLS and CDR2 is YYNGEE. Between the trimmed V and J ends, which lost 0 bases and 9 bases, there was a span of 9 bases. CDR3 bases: TGTGCCAGCAGCGTAGGTGAGGGGCCCCAGTACTTC. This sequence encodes CASSVGEGPQYF.

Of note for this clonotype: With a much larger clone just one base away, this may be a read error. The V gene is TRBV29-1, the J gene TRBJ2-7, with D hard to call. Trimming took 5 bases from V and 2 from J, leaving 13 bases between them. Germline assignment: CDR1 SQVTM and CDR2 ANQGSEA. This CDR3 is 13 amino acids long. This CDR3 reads CSVRPGGPYEQYF. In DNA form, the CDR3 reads TGCAGCGTTCGGCCAGGCGGACCCTACGAGCAGTACTTC.

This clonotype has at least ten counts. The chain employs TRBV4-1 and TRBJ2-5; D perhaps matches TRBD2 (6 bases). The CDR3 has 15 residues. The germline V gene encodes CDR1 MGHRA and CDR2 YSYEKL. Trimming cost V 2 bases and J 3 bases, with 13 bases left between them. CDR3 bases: TGCGCCAGCAGCCAACATCCTAGCGCGGAAGAGACCCAGTACTTC. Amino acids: CASSQHPSAEETQYF.

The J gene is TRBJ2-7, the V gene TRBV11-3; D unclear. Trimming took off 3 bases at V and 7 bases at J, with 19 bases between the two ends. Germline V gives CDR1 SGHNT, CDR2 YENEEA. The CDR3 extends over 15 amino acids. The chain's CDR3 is CASSFGHVDQREQYF. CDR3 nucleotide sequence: TGTGCCAGCAGCTTTGGGCACGTCGATCAGAGGGAGCAGTACTTC.

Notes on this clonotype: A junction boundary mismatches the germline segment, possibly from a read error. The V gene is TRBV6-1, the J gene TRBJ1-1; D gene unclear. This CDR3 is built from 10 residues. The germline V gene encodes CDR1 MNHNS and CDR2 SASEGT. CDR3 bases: TGTGCCAGCAGTGACCTGGGGAAGGCCTTT. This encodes CASSDLGKAF.

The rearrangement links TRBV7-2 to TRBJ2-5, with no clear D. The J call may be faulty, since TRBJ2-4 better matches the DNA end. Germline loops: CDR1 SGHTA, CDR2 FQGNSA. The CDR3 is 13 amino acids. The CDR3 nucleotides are TGTGCCAGCACTCCGGGTCAAAGGAACATTCAGTACTTC. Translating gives CASTPGQRNIQYF.

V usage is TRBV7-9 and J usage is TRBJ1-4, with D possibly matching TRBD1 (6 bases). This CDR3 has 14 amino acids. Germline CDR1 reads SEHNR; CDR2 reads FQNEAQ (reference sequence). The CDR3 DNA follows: TGTGTCAGTACACAGGGTGTCCCCAATGAAAAACTGTTTTTT. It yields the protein CVSTQGVPNEKLFF.